This TCR beta chain was sequenced during a study of Ad26.COV2.S vaccination and SARS-CoV-2 variants. Treatment noted: over 15 received Ad26.COV2.S at low or high dose, single or two shots; several received placebo; per-sample allocation not given. Sample collection was performed on day 63 after the first vaccine or placebo injection. The administered vaccine (an Ad26 vector) expressed Wuhan-strain SARS-CoV-2 spike. With respect to this clone: Its cognate antigen is unknown.

This CDR3 has 14 amino acids. Germline V gives CDR1 MDHEN, CDR2 SYDVKM. V was trimmed by 3 bases and J by 6 bases, leaving 12 bases between them. The method was immunoSEQ multiplex PCR; TCRdb's version includes in-frame clones alone and lacks a portion of them. The table has about 440,000 clones, roughly 91% seen once; the top ten hold about 4.5%. Overall study findings and caveats: Non-spike TCR breadth was similar in vaccine and placebo recipients. Considerable breadth of spike-specific CD8+ and CD4+ T cell responses has reportedly been documented following vaccination.

The rearrangement joins TRBV28 to TRBJ2-1; unclear D gene. This material consisted of peripheral blood, taken in a trial of Ad26.COV2.S vaccine versus placebo. The sequence was collected from a person aged 18 to 59 who received the Ad26.COV2.S COVID-19 vaccine or a placebo. CDR3 nucleotide sequence: TGTGCCAGCAGTTTTGATCATAGCCCCAATGAGCAGTTCTTC. This codes for CASSFDHSPNEQFF.